The T cell receptor beta chain under discussion was sequenced for a study of OX40 agonist ivuxolimab in advanced cancers. Across the whole study: A male proportion of about 84% was recorded, with mean age roughly 62 years and range about 20 to 85.

V dropped 0 bases and J dropped 0 bases, with 7 bases sitting between them. The CDR3 is 15 residues long. Germline loops: CDR1 SGHRS, CDR2 YFSETQ. Study outcomes and limitations: Low normalized T-cell clonal expansion was additionally recorded for some nonresponders. Blood T cells, both CD4+ and CD8+, expanded clonally by week 6 at 0.1 to 3.0 mg/kg.

Cycle 7 day 1, cycle 4 day 1, and baseline were the timepoints at which blood was sampled. About this clone itself: What it recognizes is unknown.

Assay used: immunoSEQ multiplex PCR; TCRdb lists only in-frame clones, some missing. The repertoire holds some 74,000 clones, with 75% to 95% as singletons. The rearrangement links TRBV5-1 to TRBJ2-1, with D tentatively TRBD2 (6 bases). The TCR sequence derives from an adult with an advanced solid tumor such as melanoma, head and neck, liver or kidney cancer. The sequenced sample was CD4+ or CD8+ T cells sorted from blood, obtained in a trial of the OX40 agonist ivuxolimab. In DNA, the CDR3 is TGCGCCAGCAGCTTGGACGGGAGCTCCTACAATGAGCAGTTCTTC. Its protein is CASSLDGSSYNEQFF.